A selection of T cell receptor beta chains follows, all from one sample in a study of blood T cell repertoires in COVID-19. Some clones are missing from TCRdb's copy, which holds only in-frame ones; the method was immunoSEQ multiplex PCR. The repertoire includes around 91,000 clones, 85% of them detected once, and around 38% sits in the top ten. Material for sequencing was peripheral blood. These receptors all stem from a man at least 80 years old with acute or convalescent COVID-19. CDR3s include the opening cysteine and the closing phenylalanine or tryptophan. The D gene is left open where the match is weak. The size entry is marked missing in some rows and otherwise reads once, few, many or a size class.

D gene: -; V gene: TRBV3-1/TRBV3-2; J gene: TRBJ2-1; clone size: -; CDR3 DNA: TGTGCCAGCAGCCAAGATCAGCTCGGGAGCTCCTACAATGAGCAGTTCTTC; CDR3 protein: CASSQDQLGSSYNEQFF
D gene: TRBD2; V gene: TRBV5-4; J gene: TRBJ2-7; clone size: -; CDR3 DNA: TGTGCCAGCAGCCCGAAACCTAGCGGCGAGCAGTACTTC; CDR3 protein: CASSPKPSGEQYF
D gene: TRBD1; V gene: TRBV6-5; J gene: TRBJ1-5; clone size: -; CDR3 DNA: TGTGCCAGCACAACAGGGGGCACTTTAAATCAGCCCCAGCATTTT; CDR3 protein: CASTTGGTLNQPQHF
D gene: -; V gene: TRBV7-3; J gene: TRBJ1-1; clone size: -; CDR3 DNA: TGTGCCAGCAGGCGCCAGGGGAACACTGAAGCTTTCTTT; CDR3 protein: CASRRQGNTEAFF
D gene: -; V gene: TRBV6-6; J gene: TRBJ1-1; clone size: -; CDR3 DNA: TGTGCCAGCAGTTATGACTCAGGGGTCGTTGAAGCTTTCTTT; CDR3 protein: CASSYDSGVVEAFF
D gene: TRBD1; V gene: TRBV5-1; J gene: TRBJ1-1; clone size: -; CDR3 DNA: TGCGCCAGCAGCTGGGGGGACAGGGACAACACTGAAGCTTTCTTT; CDR3 protein: CASSWGDRDNTEAFF
D gene: TRBD1; V gene: TRBV24-1; J gene: TRBJ1-2; clone size: -; CDR3 DNA: TGTGCCACCAGTGTGGGGACAGATACTGGCTACACCTTC; CDR3 protein: CATSVGTDTGYTF
D gene: -; V gene: TRBV5-8; J gene: TRBJ1-5; clone size: -; CDR3 DNA: TGTGCCAGCAGCTTGTTAGGGGTGAGCAATCAGCCCCAGCATTTT; CDR3 protein: CASSLLGVSNQPQHF
D gene: -; V gene: TRBV3-1/TRBV3-2; J gene: TRBJ2-3; clone size: once; CDR3 DNA: TGTGCCAGCAGCCAAGATTTTCCGGGAGGCACAGATACGCAGTATTTT; CDR3 protein: CASSQDFPGGTDTQYF
D gene: TRBD1; V gene: TRBV5-6; J gene: TRBJ1-6; clone size: -; CDR3 DNA: TGTGCCAGCAGCGACAGACAGGGGAATAATTCACCCCTCCACTTT; CDR3 protein: CASSDRQGNNSPLHF
D gene: TRBD2; V gene: TRBV19; J gene: TRBJ2-1; clone size: -; CDR3 DNA: TGTGCCAGTAGTCTACTTGCGGGAGGCTCCTACAATGAGCAGTTCTTC; CDR3 protein: CASSLLAGGSYNEQFF
D gene: -; V gene: TRBV27; J gene: TRBJ1-1; clone size: -; CDR3 DNA: TGTGCCAGCAGTTTGGTGACAGGTCTGGGGGATTATTTCATGAACACTGAAGCTTTCTTT; CDR3 protein: CASSLVTGLGDYFMNTEAFF
D gene: -; V gene: TRBV3-1/TRBV3-2; J gene: TRBJ1-2; clone size: -; CDR3 DNA: TGTGCCAGCAGTCACGCGGGGTACGGCTATGGCTACACCTTC; CDR3 protein: CASSHAGYGYGYTF
D gene: -; V gene: TRBV20-1; J gene: TRBJ2-7; clone size: -; CDR3 DNA: TGCAGTGCTAGTTCCGGCGGGGTCTACGAGCAGTACTTC; CDR3 protein: CSASSGGVYEQYF
D gene: -; V gene: TRBV6-5; J gene: TRBJ1-2; clone size: -; CDR3 DNA: TGTGCCAGCAGTTACTCGCGGGGTATCGATGGCTACACCTTC; CDR3 protein: CASSYSRGIDGYTF
D gene: -; V gene: TRBV20-1; J gene: TRBJ2-7; clone size: -; CDR3 DNA: TGCAGTGCTAGAGGCATAGCAGTGGGGCATTTC; CDR3 protein: CSARGIAVGHF
D gene: TRBD2; V gene: TRBV27; J gene: TRBJ2-7; clone size: -; CDR3 DNA: TGTGCCAGCAGTCCGCTACTAGCGCCCGGCCGGGAGCAGTACTTC; CDR3 protein: CASSPLLAPGREQYF
D gene: TRBD1; V gene: TRBV10-3; J gene: TRBJ2-1; clone size: -; CDR3 DNA: TGTGCCATCAGTCGGGACAGCGCGAGCTCCTACAATGAGCAGTTCTTC; CDR3 protein: CAISRDSASSYNEQFF
D gene: TRBD1; V gene: TRBV7-9; J gene: TRBJ1-5; clone size: -; CDR3 DNA: TGTGCCAGCAGCTTAGTATCGGGACAGGGGCTTCTTAGCAATCAGCCCCAGCATTTT; CDR3 protein: CASSLVSGQGLLSNQPQHF
D gene: TRBD1; V gene: TRBV4-2; J gene: TRBJ2-5; clone size: once; CDR3 DNA: TGTGCCAGCAGCCGCGGGACAGGGCTCCAAGAGACCCAGTACTTC; CDR3 protein: CASSRGTGLQETQYF
D gene: TRBD1; V gene: TRBV6-5; J gene: TRBJ1-5; clone size: once; CDR3 DNA: TGTGCCAGCAGCAAGGACAGGGGGAGGGGGCCCCAGCATTTT; CDR3 protein: CASSKDRGRGPQHF
D gene: -; V gene: TRBV7-6; J gene: TRBJ1-1; clone size: once; CDR3 DNA: TGTGCCAGCAGCTTAATTACGACACTGGGCACTGAAGCTTTCTTT; CDR3 protein: CASSLITTLGTEAFF
D gene: -; V gene: TRBV7-6; J gene: TRBJ2-1; clone size: -; CDR3 DNA: TGTGCCAGCAGCTTAAACCAGGGCAATGAGCAGTTCTTC; CDR3 protein: CASSLNQGNEQFF
D gene: -; V gene: TRBV4-2; J gene: TRBJ2-5; clone size: -; CDR3 DNA: TGTGCCAGCAGCCAAGATGGGGACTTACAAGAGACCCAGTACTTC; CDR3 protein: CASSQDGDLQETQYF
D gene: TRBD1; V gene: TRBV6-5; J gene: TRBJ1-3; clone size: many; CDR3 DNA: TGTGCCAGCCCAAAAGGGGGACAGGTTTCAGACACCATATATTTT; CDR3 protein: CASPKGGQVSDTIYF
D gene: -; V gene: TRBV18; J gene: TRBJ2-5; clone size: -; CDR3 DNA: TGTGCCAGCTCACCGACTACCGAGGCGACCCAGTACTTC; CDR3 protein: CASSPTTEATQYF
D gene: TRBD1; V gene: TRBV3-1/TRBV3-2; J gene: TRBJ2-1; clone size: -; CDR3 DNA: TGTGCCAGCAGCCAAGTTCGACAGGGGGCATGGGAGCAGTTCTTC; CDR3 protein: CASSQVRQGAWEQFF
D gene: -; V gene: TRBV10-3; J gene: TRBJ1-1; clone size: -; CDR3 DNA: TGTGCCATCAGTGTGGATGGCAGGGGACGGGGCACTGAAGCTTTCTTT; CDR3 protein: CAISVDGRGRGTEAFF
D gene: TRBD2; V gene: TRBV3-1/TRBV3-2; J gene: TRBJ2-7; clone size: once; CDR3 DNA: TGTGCCAGCAGCCAAGACCCCAGCGGGATCTACGAGCAGTACTTC; CDR3 protein: CASSQDPSGIYEQYF
D gene: TRBD2; V gene: TRBV11-3; J gene: TRBJ2-7; clone size: -; CDR3 DNA: TGTGCCAGCAGCTTAGGAGCGGGAGGGCCCTACGAGCAGTACTTC; CDR3 protein: CASSLGAGGPYEQYF
D gene: -; V gene: TRBV7-2; J gene: TRBJ1-2; clone size: -; CDR3 DNA: TGTGCCAGCAGCGAGTTAGCAGGGAACGGCTACACCTTC; CDR3 protein: CASSELAGNGYTF
D gene: -; V gene: TRBV18; J gene: TRBJ1-3; clone size: -; CDR3 DNA: TGTGCCAGCTCACCACCGGTTAGTTCTGGAAACACCATATATTTT; CDR3 protein: CASSPPVSSGNTIYF
D gene: -; V gene: TRBV18; J gene: TRBJ2-1; clone size: -; CDR3 DNA: TGTGCCAGCTCACCTTCGCAGGCAAGCAATGAGCAGTTCTTC; CDR3 protein: CASSPSQASNEQFF
D gene: TRBD1; V gene: TRBV27; J gene: TRBJ2-1; clone size: -; CDR3 DNA: TGTGCCAGCAGTAAACAGGGGGTGAGGCACAATGAGCAGTTCTTC; CDR3 protein: CASSKQGVRHNEQFF
D gene: -; V gene: TRBV19; J gene: TRBJ1-1; clone size: -; CDR3 DNA: TGTGCCAGTACCTTGGAACCTAGTGAAGCTTTCTTT; CDR3 protein: CASTLEPSEAFF
D gene: -; V gene: TRBV28; J gene: TRBJ1-2; clone size: -; CDR3 DNA: TGTGCCAGCACCCTGGGTACAGGGCACAACTATGGCTACACCTTC; CDR3 protein: CASTLGTGHNYGYTF
D gene: TRBD1; V gene: TRBV7-9; J gene: TRBJ1-2; clone size: -; CDR3 DNA: TGTGCCAGCAGCTTAGGTCGGGACAGGGGAAGCGGCTACACCTTC; CDR3 protein: CASSLGRDRGSGYTF
D gene: -; V gene: TRBV13; J gene: TRBJ1-1; clone size: -; CDR3 DNA: TGTGCCAGCAGCTTGGGGGGTAACACTGAAGCTTTCTTT; CDR3 protein: CASSLGGNTEAFF
D gene: -; V gene: TRBV7-6; J gene: TRBJ2-5; clone size: -; CDR3 DNA: TGTGCCAGCAGCCTAGAGAGTAGAGCACTACAAGAGACCCAGTACTTC; CDR3 protein: CASSLESRALQETQYF
D gene: TRBD1; V gene: TRBV29-1; J gene: TRBJ2-1; clone size: -; CDR3 DNA: TGCAGCGTTGAAGGGCAGGGGGCTTACAATGAGCAGTTCTTC; CDR3 protein: CSVEGQGAYNEQFF
D gene: TRBD2; V gene: TRBV7-2; J gene: TRBJ2-1; clone size: -; CDR3 DNA: TGTGCCAGCAGCTTGGGGACTAGCGGATACAATGAGCAGTTCTTC; CDR3 protein: CASSLGTSGYNEQFF
D gene: TRBD1; V gene: TRBV23-1; J gene: TRBJ1-5; clone size: -; CDR3 DNA: TGCGCCAGCAGTCTTCCGGGACAGGGGTCCCTTCATAGCAATCAGCCCCAGCATTTT; CDR3 protein: CASSLPGQGSLHSNQPQHF
D gene: TRBD2; V gene: TRBV5-3; J gene: TRBJ2-7; clone size: -; CDR3 DNA: TGTGCCAACCCGGGACTAGCGCACGAACTCTACGAGCAGTACTTC; CDR3 protein: CANPGLAHELYEQYF
D gene: -; V gene: TRBV19; J gene: TRBJ2-1; clone size: -; CDR3 DNA: TGTGCCAGTAGTGAGGGCCAACCAAATACTTACTACAATGAGCAGTTCTTC; CDR3 protein: CASSEGQPNTYYNEQFF
D gene: -; V gene: TRBV19; J gene: TRBJ2-1; clone size: -; CDR3 DNA: TGTGCCAGTAGTATAGAAGGGAGGTCCTACAATGAGCAGTTCTTC; CDR3 protein: CASSIEGRSYNEQFF
D gene: -; V gene: TRBV9; J gene: TRBJ2-7; clone size: -; CDR3 DNA: TGTGCCAGCAGCGTAGCAGGGATGTCCTACGAGCAGTACTTC; CDR3 protein: CASSVAGMSYEQYF
D gene: TRBD1; V gene: TRBV18; J gene: TRBJ1-1; clone size: -; CDR3 DNA: TGTGCCAGCTCACCTCTGGGCAGGGGGGACACTGAAGCTTTCTTT; CDR3 protein: CASSPLGRGDTEAFF
D gene: TRBD1; V gene: TRBV19; J gene: TRBJ1-1; clone size: -; CDR3 DNA: TGTGCCACCGACAGGGGGACGAGAACTGAAGCTTTCTTT; CDR3 protein: CATDRGTRTEAFF
D gene: TRBD2; V gene: TRBV10-3; J gene: TRBJ2-3; clone size: -; CDR3 DNA: TGTGCCAAGCGGGAGAGGGGTACAGATACGCAGTATTTT; CDR3 protein: CAKRERGTDTQYF